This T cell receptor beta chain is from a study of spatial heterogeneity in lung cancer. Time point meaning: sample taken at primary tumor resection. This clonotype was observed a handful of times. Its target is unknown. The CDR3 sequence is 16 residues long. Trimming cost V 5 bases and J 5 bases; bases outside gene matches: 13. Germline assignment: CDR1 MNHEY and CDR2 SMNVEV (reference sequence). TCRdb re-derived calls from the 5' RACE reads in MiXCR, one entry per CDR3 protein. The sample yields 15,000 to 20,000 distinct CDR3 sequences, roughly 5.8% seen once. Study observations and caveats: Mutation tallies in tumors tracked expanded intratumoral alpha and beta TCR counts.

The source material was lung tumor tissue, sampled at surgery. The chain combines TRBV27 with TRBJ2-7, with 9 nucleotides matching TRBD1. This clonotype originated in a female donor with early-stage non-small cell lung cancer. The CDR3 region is CASSVPTGGSPNEQYF. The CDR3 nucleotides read TGTGCCAGCAGTGTCCCCACAGGGGGCTCTCCTAACGAGCAGTACTTC.